This passage covers 8 T cell receptor beta chains from one sample sequenced in a study of cytomegalovirus exposure and HLA in healthy donors. PCR involved 60 Vbeta and 13 Jbeta primers. Clones were sequenced by immunoSEQ multiplex PCR, and TCRdb holds only the in-frame ones, with some missing. The table has around 200,000 clones, about four fifths seen once. Material for sequencing was PBMCs. The source is a woman aged 45-60 years in good health and CMV-seronegative.

This chain uses TRBV11-3 with TRBJ2-3, with 11 bases identical to TRBD1. Germline V gene sequence: CDR1 SGHNT, CDR2 YENEEA. V shed 1 base, J shed 4 bases, and the junction held 4 bases outside the gene matches. The CDR3 length is 16 residues. In nucleotides, the CDR3 is TGTGCCAGCAGCTTAGGGACAGGGGGCGCCCCAGATACGCAGTATTTT. Amino acids: CASSLGTGGAPDTQYF.

The rearrangement uses TRBV10-2 and TRBJ1-1; unclear D gene. CDR1 and CDR2 from the germline V gene are WSHSY and SAAADI. The CDR3 length is 12 residues. The ends were cut back, 3 bases at V and 3 bases at J, with 5 bases in the middle. CDR3 region: CASSDGHTEAFF. The CDR3 DNA is TGCGCCAGCAGTGACGGTCACACTGAAGCTTTCTTT.

The rearrangement joins TRBV7-2 to TRBJ2-1; 11 bases match TRBD2. CDR3 length equals 17 residues. From germline, CDR1 is SGHTA and CDR2 FQGNSA. V shed 5 bases, J shed 6 bases, and the junction held 12 bases outside the gene matches. CDR3 protein: CASSPTRLAGKGNEQFF. The DNA of the CDR3 is TGTGCCAGCAGCCCCACCCGACTAGCGGGGAAGGGCAATGAGCAGTTCTTC.

CDR3 sequence (DNA): TGTGCCAGCCTCGGGGGAGGCAATCAGCCCCAGCATTTT. Residues: CASLGGGNQPQHF. This sequence joins TRBV6-5 and TRBJ1-5, with a possible D match to TRBD1 (5 bases). Germline V gene lookup returns CDR1 MNHEY and CDR2 SVGAGI. Trimming removed 8 bases from V and 2 bases from J, with 10 bases in between. The CDR3 sequence is 13 residues long.

This chain uses TRBV29-1 with TRBJ1-2, with a tentative D call TRBD1 (6 bases). The CDR3 is made up of 14 amino acids. The germline V gene has CDR1 SQVTM and CDR2 ANQGSEA. Trimming removed 6 bases from V and 5 bases from J, with 19 bases in between. CDR3 residues: CSVADPTGGYGYTF. As DNA, the CDR3 is TGCAGCGTCGCGGACCCGACAGGCGGGTATGGCTACACCTTC.

The chain is built from TRBV6-5 and TRBJ1-2; 8 positions match TRBD1. This CDR3 has 16 residues. CDR1 is MNHEY and CDR2 is SVGAGI in the germline V gene. The V segment lost 0 bases and the J segment 8 bases; nucleotides outside the gene matches: 11. The CDR3 DNA follows: TGTGCCAGCAGTTACTCCCTATACGGACAGGGCGGAGGCTACACCTTC. Its protein is CASSYSLYGQGGGYTF.

The genes are TRBV6-6 and TRBJ1-1; D is undetermined. CDR1 and CDR2 from the germline V gene are MNHNY and SVGAGI (reference sequence). Trimming removed 2 bases at V and 4 bases at J, with 5 bases between. This CDR3 is 12 amino acids long. CDR3 nucleotide sequence: TGTGCCAGCAGTTACCAATCCACTGAAGCTTTCTTT. It codes for CASSYQSTEAFF.

This rearrangement joins TRBV7-2 to TRBJ1-5, with 9 bases aligning to TRBD1. V was pared by 7 bases and J by 0 bases, with 7 bases of the junction left unmatched. The CDR3 has 16 amino acids. Germline-derived CDR1 and CDR2 are SGHTA and FQGNSA. The CDR3 reads CASTLQGAGSNQPQHF. In DNA, the CDR3 is TGTGCCAGCACGCTACAGGGGGCTGGTAGCAATCAGCCCCAGCATTTT. Using reference TRBV7-2 and TRBJ1-5 for the parts outside the CDR3, the full variable domain is GAGVSQSPSNKVTEKGKDVELRCDPISGHTALYWYRQSLGQGLEFLIYFQGNSAPDKSGLPSDRFSAERTGGSVSTLTIQRTQQEDSAVYLCASTLQGAGSNQPQHFGDGTRLSIL.